Each of the 15 T cell receptor beta chains below was sequenced from the same sample in a study of cytomegalovirus exposure and HLA in healthy donors. The PCR was carried out with 60 Vbeta primers and 13 Jbeta primers. Sequenced by immunoSEQ multiplex PCR; TCRdb stores in-frame clones only, minus some. The data contain around 190,000 clones, approximately 79% of them singletons. Sequencing was performed on PBMCs. These receptors originate from a woman aged 25 to 39 in good health and CMV-seropositive.

This clone was seen a few times. This chain uses TRBV5-6 with TRBJ1-4; 8 nucleotides match TRBD1. Germline V lookup: CDR1 SGHDT, CDR2 YYEEEE. Trimming cost V 3 bases and J 6 bases; bases outside gene matches: 10. The CDR3 covers 16 residues. Here the CDR3 reads CASSYTGGGFDEKLFF. CDR3 bases: TGTGCCAGCAGCTACACAGGGGGGGGGTTTGATGAAAAACTGTTTTTT.

This clone was recorded once. The rearrangement links TRBV7-2 to TRBJ2-7; D gene ambiguous. Germline CDR1 and CDR2: SGHTA and FQGNSA. The CDR3 has 14 residues. V was shortened by 1 base and J by 3 bases, with 10 bases between the two germline ends. The CDR3 DNA sequence: TGTGCCAGCAGCTTAGGGAGCTCAAGCTACGAGCAGTACTTC. Protein product: CASSLGSSSYEQYF. Full variable domain (outside the CDR3, taken from reference TRBV7-2 and TRBJ2-7): GAGVSQSPSNKVTEKGKDVELRCDPISGHTALYWYRQSLGQGLEFLIYFQGNSAPDKSGLPSDRFSAERTGGSVSTLTIQRTQQEDSAVYLCASSLGSSSYEQYFGPGTRLTVT.

The CDR3, as DNA: TGCGCCAGCAGCCAAGATAAGGGAGGCAATGAGCAGTTCTTC. It encodes CASSQDKGGNEQFF. V is TRBV4-3 and J is TRBJ2-1, with D possibly matching TRBD2 (6 bases). The CDR3 spans 14 residues. The V and J ends lost 0 bases and 6 bases respectively, with 9 bases between them. Looked up from germline, CDR1 is LGHNA and CDR2 is YSLEER.

This clone is a singleton in its sample. This chain connects TRBV25-1 to TRBJ1-2; perhaps TRBD1 as D (5 bases). Germline CDR1 and CDR2: MGHDK and SYGVNS. This CDR3 has 14 amino acids. The V end lost 5 bases, the J end lost 2 bases, and 12 bases lay between the germline ends. The CDR3 spells CASSRQSLNYGYTF. The CDR3 coding sequence is TGTGCCAGCAGTAGACAGTCGTTGAACTATGGCTACACCTTC.

The chain joins TRBV7-9 to TRBJ2-3; weak D call: TRBD1 (5 bases). CDR1 is SEHNR, CDR2 FQNEAQ, per germline (reference sequence). The CDR3 is 13 residues long. Trimming shortened V by 5 bases and J by 0 bases, and 6 bases separated the two germline ends. In DNA, the CDR3 is TGTGCCAGCAGCGACAGAAGCACAGATACGCAGTATTTT. Its translation is CASSDRSTDTQYF.

This sequence joins TRBV19 and TRBJ2-2, with a tentative D call TRBD1 (5 bases). Trimming shortened V by 5 bases and J by 0 bases, and 10 bases separated the two germline ends. The CDR3 is 15 residues long. Germline V gene sequence: CDR1 LNHDA, CDR2 SQIVND (reference sequence). The CDR3 here is CASSLRTTNTGELFF. CDR3 sequence (DNA): TGTGCCAGTAGTTTAAGGACAACGAACACCGGGGAGCTGTTTTTT.

This clone showed up just a few times. CDR3 region: CASNVQGAISSYEQYF. Written as DNA, the CDR3 is TGTGCCAGCAACGTACAAGGGGCCATAAGCTCCTACGAGCAGTACTTC. This rearrangement joins TRBV5-4 to TRBJ2-7, with D possibly matching TRBD1 (5 bases). V was shortened by 6 bases and J by 0 bases, with 19 bases between the two germline ends. This CDR3 region has 16 residues. Germline-derived CDR1 and CDR2 are SGHNT and YYREEE (reference sequence).

This clone was seen once. The chain combines TRBV15 with TRBJ2-5, with 11 bases matching TRBD1. CDR3 length equals 15 residues. Looked up from germline, CDR1 is LNHNV and CDR2 is YYDKDF (reference sequence). After removal of 3 bases from V and 5 bases from J, the junction contained 5 bases not matched to a gene. DNA of the CDR3: TGTGCCACCAGCAGCCGGACAGGGGGCTCTGAGACCCAGTACTTC. Residues: CATSSRTGGSETQYF.

This chain joins TRBV7-9 and TRBJ1-3, with no clear D. Germline-derived CDR1 and CDR2 are SEHNR and FQNEAQ (reference sequence). The ends were cut back, 2 bases at V and 3 bases at J, with 8 bases in the middle. This CDR3 region has 14 residues. CDR3 sequence: CASSLTGGGNTIYF. In DNA, the CDR3 is TGTGCCAGCAGCTTAACGGGAGGTGGAAACACCATATATTTT.

The V and J genes are TRBV6-6 and TRBJ1-1; tentatively, D is TRBD1 (5 bases). V shed 7 bases and J shed 5 bases, with 17 bases lying between them. CDR1 and CDR2 (germline): MNHNY, SVGAGI (reference sequence). The CDR3 has 14 amino acids. The CDR3, as DNA: TGTGCCAGCACCCTAATTGTCGGGGGGACTGAAGCTTTCTTT. This sequence encodes CASTLIVGGTEAFF.

The chain couples TRBV5-1 to TRBJ2-3; tentatively, D is TRBD2 (5 bases). The CDR3 totals 15 residues. Trimming pared 0 bases from V and 4 bases from J, leaving 12 bases between. CDR1 and CDR2 (germline): SGHRS, YFSETQ. CDR3 in DNA: TGCGCCAGCAGCTTGGAAGTCTCCGGGGCAGATACGCAGTATTTT. Translation gives CASSLEVSGADTQYF.

This chain uses TRBV7-9 with TRBJ2-3; the D gene is possibly TRBD2 (6 bases). This CDR3 has 12 amino acids. Germline V gene lookup returns CDR1 SEHNR and CDR2 FQNEAQ (reference sequence). The V and J ends lost 8 bases and 4 bases respectively, with 10 bases between them. This chain's CDR3 is CASRWGADTQYF. As DNA, the CDR3 is TGTGCCAGCCGCTGGGGGGCAGATACGCAGTATTTT. The variable domain in full, completed from reference TRBV7-9 and TRBJ2-3, reads DTGVSQNPRHKITKRGQNVTFRCDPISEHNRLYWYRQTLGQGPEFLTYFQNEAQLEKSRLLSDRFSAERPKGSFSTLEIQRTEQGDSAMYLCASRWGADTQYFGPGTRLTVL.

V usage is TRBV7-8 and J usage is TRBJ2-3; perhaps TRBD2 as D (6 bases). The CDR3 contains 16 residues. Germline V lookup: CDR1 SGHVS, CDR2 FQNEAQ. V was clipped by 3 bases and J by 2 bases, with 15 bases between them. For the CDR3, the DNA is TGTGCCAGCAGCTTTGCAGCGGGTGGGCACACAGATACGCAGTATTTT. Its protein product is CASSFAAGGHTDTQYF.

This chain connects TRBV5-1 to TRBJ2-5; unclear D gene. CDR1 is SGHRS, CDR2 YFSETQ, per germline. The CDR3 extends over 14 amino acids. Between the trimmed V and J ends, which lost 3 bases and 5 bases, there was a span of 14 bases. Here the CDR3 DNA reads TGCGCCAGCAGCTCAGGCGCCGACGTGGAGACCCAGTACTTC. Translation: CASSSGADVETQYF.

The chain uses TRBV29-1 and TRBJ2-7, with TRBD1 matching over 12 bases. With 5 bases clipped from V and 2 bases from J, the junction kept 4 bases outside the gene matches. CDR1 and CDR2 from the germline V gene are SQVTM and ANQGSEA. CDR3 length: 14 residues. This chain's CDR3 is CSVRDRGPTYEQYF. The CDR3 coding sequence is TGCAGCGTTCGGGACAGGGGGCCTACCTACGAGCAGTACTTC.